These T cell receptor beta chains were read from a single sample in a study of blood T cell repertoires in COVID-19. Sequencing used immunoSEQ multiplex PCR; TCRdb keeps in-frame clones, though not all of them. The profile covers about 200,000 clones, with around 82% appearing a single time and more than 4.5% taken by the ten largest. The sequenced sample consisted of PBMCs or T cells enriched from blood (not recorded which). The receptors were sampled from a woman in her 50s who had been exposed to COVID-19. The CDR3 runs from the conserved cysteine through the conserved F or W. D genes are given only for firm matches. Expanded clones get a size class; other rows say once, few or many, or leave the size out.

j_gene | v_gene | abundance | d_gene | CDR3nt | CDR3aa
TRBJ1-5 | TRBV3-1/TRBV3-2 | . | TRBD1 | TGTGCCAGCAGCCAGGGGACAGGGCTTCAGCCCCAGCATTTT | CASSQGTGLQPQHF
TRBJ1-5 | TRBV28 | . | . | TGTGCCAGCAGTTTACTTCAGGCCAGCAATCAGCCCCAGCATTTT | CASSLLQASNQPQHF
TRBJ1-2 | TRBV14 | . | . | TGTGCCAGCAGCCAAGATTCGAGGGCGGAGTATGGCTACACCTTC | CASSQDSRAEYGYTF
TRBJ2-5 | TRBV5-6 | . | . | TGTGCCAGCAGCTTGGTCGGGATAGAGACCCAGTACTTC | CASSLVGIETQYF
TRBJ2-6 | TRBV7-2 | . | TRBD1 | TGTGCCAGCAGCTCAAAGGGGGCCCACTCTGGGGCCAACGTCCTGACTTTC | CASSSKGAHSGANVLTF
TRBJ1-2 | TRBV21-1 | . | . | TGTGCCAGCAGCAAACCCTTAACCCGGGACAGGGGGCAGCCCCGCTTTGGCTACACCTTC | CASSKPLTRDRGQPRFGYTF
TRBJ1-5 | TRBV19 | . | . | TGTGCCAGTAGACTCTCCCCCGCAGGGTTTCAGCCCCAGCATTTT | CASRLSPAGFQPQHF
TRBJ2-7 | TRBV29-1 | . | TRBD1 | TGCAGCGTTGAGGGGAGGGACAGGGGGTCCTACGAGCAGTACTTC | CSVEGRDRGSYEQYF
TRBJ2-5 | TRBV19 | . | TRBD1 | TGTGCCAGTAGTATACGGACAGGGACCCAAGAGACCCAGTACTTC | CASSIRTGTQETQYF
TRBJ2-7 | TRBV7-8 | . | . | TGTGCCAGCAGCTTAGAGTGGCAGCGCGAGCAGTACTTC | CASSLEWQREQYF
TRBJ1-2 | TRBV18 | . | . | TGTGCCAGCTCACGTGGCACAGCTAACTATGGCTACACCTTC | CASSRGTANYGYTF
TRBJ2-2 | TRBV4-1 | . | . | TGCGCCAGCAGCCAAGAATCTAGCCGTACCGGGGAGCTGTTTTTT | CASSQESSRTGELFF
TRBJ1-1 | TRBV27 | . | . | TGTGCCAGCAGTTTAATGTTCGGGGGTGGCACTGAAGCTTTCTTT | CASSLMFGGGTEAFF
TRBJ2-7 | TRBV9 | . | TRBD2 | TGTGCCAGCAGCCCCAGCGGGGTTAACGAGCAGTACTTC | CASSPSGVNEQYF
TRBJ2-1 | TRBV10-3 | . | TRBD1 | TGTGCCATCAGTGCCCTTTTACAGGGGGATGAGCAGTTCTTC | CAISALLQGDEQFF
TRBJ1-6 | TRBV9 | . | . | TGTGCCAGCAGCACCCGGGAGGTAAATTCACCCCTCCACTTT | CASSTREVNSPLHF
TRBJ2-1 | TRBV9 | once | . | TGTGCCAGCAGCGTCTTACAGGGTTCCTCCTACAATGAGCAGTTCTTC | CASSVLQGSSYNEQFF
TRBJ2-3 | TRBV24-1 | . | TRBD2 | TGTGCCACCAGTGATTTGGGGAGCGGGGAAAGCACAGATACGCAGTATTTT | CATSDLGSGESTDTQYF
TRBJ2-2 | TRBV4-2 | few | . | TGTGCCAGCAGCCAAGAGGGCTTGAACACCGGGGAGCTGTTTTTT | CASSQEGLNTGELFF
TRBJ1-2 | TRBV19 | . | . | TGTGCCAGTAGTATAGCTGGCAATGGCTACACCTTC | CASSIAGNGYTF
TRBJ2-7 | TRBV28 | . | TRBD2 | TGTGCCAGCAGTTTAGGGGTGGGGCCTAGCGGGGGGGACCCCTACGAGCAGTACTTC | CASSLGVGPSGGDPYEQYF
TRBJ2-7 | TRBV6-2/TRBV6-3 | . | . | TGTGCCAGCAGTTACGGGGGCGGGGGCTACGAGCAGTACTTC | CASSYGGGGYEQYF
TRBJ1-6 | TRBV7-9 | . | . | TGTGCCAGCAGCTCCGAGAATTCACCCCTCCACTTT | CASSSENSPLHF
TRBJ1-2 | TRBV6-1 | . | TRBD1 | TGTGCCACCTGCCCCCGGGAGGGGGCGCCGGGTGGCTACACCTTC | CATCPREGAPGGYTF
TRBJ2-7 | TRBV18 | . | . | TGTGCCAGCTCACCCTCGACAGGGCCCGGGGGCTACGAGCAGTACTTC | CASSPSTGPGGYEQYF
TRBJ1-2 | TRBV9 | once | . | TGTGCCAGCAGCCCCCAGGGAAGGGGTTTAGGTGGCTACACCTTC | CASSPQGRGLGGYTF
TRBJ2-3 | TRBV18 | once | . | TGTGCCAGCTCAGCGACAGATACGCAGTATTTT | CASSATDTQYF
TRBJ1-3 | TRBV3-1/TRBV3-2 | . | . | TGTGCCAGCAGCCTCCGGGGTCTTTCTGGAAACACCATATATTTT | CASSLRGLSGNTIYF
TRBJ1-5 | TRBV24-1 | . | TRBD1 | TGTGCCACCAGTGACAGGGGGTGGGTTGGCAATCAGCCCCAGCATTTT | CATSDRGWVGNQPQHF
TRBJ1-1 | TRBV18 | . | . | TGTGCCAGCTCCCTTAAAGAGTCCACTGAAGCTTTCTTT | CASSLKESTEAFF
TRBJ2-3 | TRBV19 | once | TRBD1 | TGTGCCAGTAGTTTCGGGACAGGGCATGCAGATACGCAGTATTTT | CASSFGTGHADTQYF
TRBJ1-1 | TRBV5-4 | . | . | TGTGCCAGCAGCCCCACGACAGTTGCGAACACTGAAGCTTTCTTT | CASSPTTVANTEAFF
TRBJ1-1 | TRBV7-9 | . | . | TGTGCCAGCAGCTTAGACAAGAACACTGAAGCTTTCTTT | CASSLDKNTEAFF
TRBJ1-5 | TRBV28 | . | . | TGTGCCAGCAGTGCGGGACGGCCTAGGTTGCAGCCCCAGCATTTT | CASSAGRPRLQPQHF
TRBJ2-2 | TRBV5-6 | . | TRBD2 | TGTGCCAGCAGGGCTAGCGGGGGTACCGGGGAGCTGTTTTTT | CASRASGGTGELFF